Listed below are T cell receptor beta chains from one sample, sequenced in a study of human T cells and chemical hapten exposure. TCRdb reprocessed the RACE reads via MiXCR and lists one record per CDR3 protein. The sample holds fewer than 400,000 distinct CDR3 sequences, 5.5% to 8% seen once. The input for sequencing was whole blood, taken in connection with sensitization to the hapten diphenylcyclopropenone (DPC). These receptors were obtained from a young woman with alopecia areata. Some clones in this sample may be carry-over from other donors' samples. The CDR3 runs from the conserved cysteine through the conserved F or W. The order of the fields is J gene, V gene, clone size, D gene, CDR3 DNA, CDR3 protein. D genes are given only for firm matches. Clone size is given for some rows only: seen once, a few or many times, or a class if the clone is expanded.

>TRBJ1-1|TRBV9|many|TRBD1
TGTGCCAGCAGCCCCCAGGGACAGACCAACACTGAAGCTTTCTTT
CASSPQGQTNTEAFF
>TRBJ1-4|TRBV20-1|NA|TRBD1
TGCAGTGCTAGAGATCTTGGACAGGGCCTCAACGAAAAACTGTTTTTT
CSARDLGQGLNEKLFF
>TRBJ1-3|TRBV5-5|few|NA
TGTGCCAGCAGCTTTGTTAACACCATATATTTT
CASSFVNTIYF
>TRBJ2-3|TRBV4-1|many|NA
TGCGCCAGCAGCCAAGGCCCGACAGCCACCCGGACAGATACGCAGTATTTT
CASSQGPTATRTDTQYF
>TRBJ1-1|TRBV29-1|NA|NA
TGCAGCGTGGGACTGGGACGGAACACTGAAGCTTTCTTT
CSVGLGRNTEAFF
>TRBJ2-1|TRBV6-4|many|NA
TGTGCCAGCAGTGACTCTCCCAGCAGCGAGCAGTTCTTC
CASSDSPSSEQFF
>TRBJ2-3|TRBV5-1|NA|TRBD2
TGCGCCAGCAGATCTGAGGGACTAGCGGGGGGACCAGATACGCAGTATTTT
CASRSEGLAGGPDTQYF
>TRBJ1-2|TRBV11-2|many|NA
TGTGCCAGCAGCTTTTTTGGGGAGCGTCGAGACTATGGCTACACCTTC
CASSFFGERRDYGYTF
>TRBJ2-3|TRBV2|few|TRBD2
TGTGCCAGCAGTGTAAGGTTCGGGGGGGCGCCAGATACGCAGTATTTT
CASSVRFGGAPDTQYF
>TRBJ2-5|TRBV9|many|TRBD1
TGTGCCAGCAGCGTAGCCGGGACAGGGTCCGAGACCCAGTACTTC
CASSVAGTGSETQYF
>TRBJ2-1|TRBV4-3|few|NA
TGCGCCAGCAGCCAAGGGTATACAGGGTCGAATGAGCAGTTCTTC
CASSQGYTGSNEQFF
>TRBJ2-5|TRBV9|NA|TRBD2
TGTGCCAGCAGCAAACAGCGGGACCGATTACAAGAGACCCAGTACTTC
CASSKQRDRLQETQYF
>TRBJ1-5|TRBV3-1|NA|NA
TGTGCCAGCAGCCAAGAGGCAGGCTCGGTGCCCCAGCATTTT
CASSQEAGSVPQHF
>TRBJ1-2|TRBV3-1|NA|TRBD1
TGTGCCAGCAGCCCCTATCGGACAGGGGAAATCTATGGCTACACCTTC
CASSPYRTGEIYGYTF
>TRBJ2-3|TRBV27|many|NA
TGTGCCAGCCGGGTAGGAAGCGGAACCACAGATACGCAGTATTTT
CASRVGSGTTDTQYF
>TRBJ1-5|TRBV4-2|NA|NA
TGTGCCAGCAGCCAAGATACAGGGAAGGTTCAGCCCCAGCATTTT
CASSQDTGKVQPQHF
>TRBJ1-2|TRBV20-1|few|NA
TGCAGTGCTAGAGATGCTACAGGTGGGGGCTACACCTTC
CSARDATGGGYTF
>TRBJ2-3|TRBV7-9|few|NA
TGTGCCAGCAGCGTTGGGACCAGCACAGATACGCAGTATTTT
CASSVGTSTDTQYF
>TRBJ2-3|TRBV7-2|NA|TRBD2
TGTGCCAGCAGCTTGGGTTTAACCGGCGGGGGGGTTTTAGATACGCAGTATTTT
CASSLGLTGGGVLDTQYF
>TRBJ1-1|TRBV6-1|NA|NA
TGTGCCAGCAGTGAAATTACAGCTATGAACACTGAAGCTTTCTTT
CASSEITAMNTEAFF
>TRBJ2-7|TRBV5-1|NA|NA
TGCGCCAGCAGCCCGGAGGGCAGGGGGGACGAGCAGTACTTC
CASSPEGRGDEQYF
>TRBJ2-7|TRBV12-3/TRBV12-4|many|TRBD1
TGTGCCAGCAGTCCGGGGACAGTTTACGAGCAGTACTTC
CASSPGTVYEQYF
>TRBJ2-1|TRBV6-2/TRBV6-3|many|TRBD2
TGTGCCAGCAAAAAAAGCGGGGGGAGACACAATGAGCAGTTCTTC
CASKKSGGRHNEQFF
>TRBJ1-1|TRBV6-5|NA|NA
TGTGCCAGCTCCAGGGAGGGCCAGGACACTGAAGCTTTCTTT
CASSREGQDTEAFF
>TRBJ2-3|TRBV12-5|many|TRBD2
TGTGCTAGTGGTTCAGGCAGCGGGGGATTCACAGATACGCAGTATTTT
CASGSGSGGFTDTQYF
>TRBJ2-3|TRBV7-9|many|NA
TGTGCCAGCAGCCCCCCCGCCACAGATACGCAGTATTTT
CASSPPATDTQYF
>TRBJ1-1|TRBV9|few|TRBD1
TGTGCCAGCAGCACCCGAGGGGGCGGTGAAGCTTTCTTT
CASSTRGGGEAFF
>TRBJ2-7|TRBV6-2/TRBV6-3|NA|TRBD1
TGTGCCAGCAGTCTCCGGGGACAGGGGGCTGACGAGCAGTACTTC
CASSLRGQGADEQYF